Below, 25 T cell receptor beta chains from the same sample are listed, as sequenced in a study of T cells in narcolepsy (dated by TCRdb to 2017 to 2018). Libraries were built with the immunoSEQ multiplex PCR assay. What TCRdb holds here is the immuneACCESS table cut down to in-frame rearrangements. Part of the clones is not present; checked against another copy, under half of the missing clones reflect an unresolved V gene, and the others are unexplained. The sample yields 25,000 to 35,000 clones; roughly 86% were counted once. The ten biggest clones cover approximately 0.89% of the sample. Sequenced sample: memory (CD45RA-) CD4+ T cells from blood. This specimen's cell subset or site label, interpreted: memory T cells sorted ex vivo from peripheral blood. The receptors stem from a human donor in good health.

V usage is TRBV30 and J usage is TRBJ2-1, with TRBD1 as a possible D gene (5 bases). The CDR3 contains 14 residues. Looked up from germline, CDR1 is GTSNPN and CDR2 is SVGIG (reference sequence). The V gene lost 3 bases and the J gene lost 5 bases, with 14 bases spanning the gap. CDR3 region: CAWRGLTENNEQFF. The DNA of the CDR3 is TGTGCCTGGAGGGGGCTGACAGAAAACAATGAGCAGTTCTTC.

The chain recombines TRBV29-1 with TRBJ2-3, with D possibly being TRBD1 (5 bases). The CDR3 has 13 residues. V was pared by 7 bases and J by 1 base, with 12 bases between. The germline gives CDR1 SQVTM, CDR2 ANQGSEA. CDR3 bases: TGCAGCGCCTTGACAGCCGGCACAGATACGCAGTATTTT. It yields the protein CSALTAGTDTQYF.

Of note for this clone: Additional DNA sequences in this sample encode the identical CDR3. The chain links TRBV7-9 to TRBJ1-5; D not certain. Germline V gives CDR1 SEHNR, CDR2 FQNEAQ (reference sequence). V was trimmed by 1 base and J by 4 bases, leaving 8 bases between them. The CDR3 length is 14 residues. The chain's CDR3 is CASSLGGGNQPQHF. The DNA for the CDR3 is TGTGCCAGCAGCTTAGGGGGAGGGAATCAGCCCCAGCATTTT.

The CDR3 DNA is TGTGCCAGCAGTTACCGGTTGGATCAGCCCCAGCATTTT. Protein sequence: CASSYRLDQPQHF. The chain joins TRBV6-5 to TRBJ1-5; D uncertain. This CDR3 is 13 amino acids long. Germline CDR1 reads MNHEY; CDR2 reads SVGAGI. V was shortened by 2 bases and J by 5 bases, with 7 bases between the two germline ends.

The chain has TRBV25-1 and TRBJ2-2; D is unclear. Per the germline V gene, CDR1 is MGHDK and CDR2 is SYGVNS. Trimming removed 6 bases at V and 1 base at J, with 3 bases between. This CDR3 has 12 residues. The CDR3 sequence is CASRENTGELFF. The CDR3, as DNA: TGTGCCAGCAGAGAGAACACCGGGGAGCTGTTTTTT.

The V gene is TRBV7-8, the J gene TRBJ2-7, with 9 bases aligning to TRBD1. Germline CDR1 and CDR2: SGHVS and FQNEAQ. This CDR3 spans 15 amino acids. Trimming took 6 bases from V and 7 from J; bases not matched to a gene: 13. This CDR3 reads CASRTITTGGREQYF. CDR3 bases: TGTGCCAGCAGGACAATCACTACAGGGGGCAGAGAGCAGTACTTC.

This clone was recorded only once. This chain connects TRBV5-1 to TRBJ1-5; unclear D gene. Germline V CDR1 and CDR2: SGHRS, YFSETQ. V lost 0 bases and J lost 2, with 9 bases in between. CDR3 length equals 15 residues. This CDR3 is CASSLDLGGNQPQHF. CDR3 bases: TGCGCCAGCAGCTTGGACCTGGGAGGCAATCAGCCCCAGCATTTT.

This clone was seen more than once but under ten times. This chain links TRBV5-6 with TRBJ1-3; unclear D gene. The ends were cut back, 1 base at V and 7 bases at J, with 0 bases in the middle. Germline V lookup: CDR1 SGHDT, CDR2 YYEEEE. This CDR3 contains 10 residues. The CDR3 DNA sequence: TGTGCCAGCAGCTTGAACACCATATATTTT. Protein product: CASSLNTIYF.

This clone was seen just once. V and J are TRBV27 and TRBJ2-5; no clear D. Looked up from germline, CDR1 is MNHEY and CDR2 is SMNVEV (reference sequence). The ends were cut back, 2 bases at V and 4 bases at J, with 20 bases in the middle. CDR3 length: 17 residues. CDR3 sequence: CASSLRSMGGFLETQYF. The CDR3 nucleotides are TGTGCCAGCAGTTTAAGGTCCATGGGTGGCTTTTTAGAGACCCAGTACTTC.

The chain recombines TRBV6-5 with TRBJ2-1, with 9 bases matching TRBD1. V was clipped by 7 bases and J by 3 bases; unmatched bases: 4. Germline CDR1 reads MNHEY; CDR2 reads SVGAGI. The length of the CDR3 is 14 residues. CDR3 in amino acids: CASKLTGGYNEQFF. Written as DNA, the CDR3 is TGTGCCAGCAAATTGACAGGGGGCTACAATGAGCAGTTCTTC.

This sequence joins TRBV6-1 and TRBJ1-2; D is unclear. Germline V gene data show CDR1 as MNHNS and CDR2 as SASEGT. The CDR3 contains 12 residues. The V end lost 1 base, the J end lost 12 bases, and 12 bases lay between the germline ends. The CDR3 nucleotides are TGTGCCAGCAGTGAAGGAGGGTCCCGGGACACCTTC. Its protein is CASSEGGSRDTF.

The J gene is TRBJ2-1, the V gene TRBV6-4, with 10 bases that match TRBD2. This CDR3 region has 15 residues. The germline V gene has CDR1 MRHNA and CDR2 SNTAGT. The trim removed 7 bases at V and 3 bases at J, leaving 6 bases unmatched. The CDR3 DNA is TGTGCCAGCATTCTACTAGCGGGGATCTACAATGAGCAGTTCTTC. Translating it yields CASILLAGIYNEQFF.

The CDR3 is CAWDTGWDSKRDTIYF. Here the CDR3 DNA reads TGTGCCTGGGATACTGGCTGGGACTCCAAACGGGACACCATATATTTT. The genes are TRBV30 and TRBJ1-3, with D perhaps TRBD1 (5 bases). This CDR3 contains 16 residues. V lost 5 bases and J 8 bases, leaving 25 bases between the germline ends. Germline loops: CDR1 GTSNPN, CDR2 SVGIG (reference sequence).

The rearrangement joins TRBV9 to TRBJ1-4, with TRBD1 identical over 9 bases. The CDR3 spans 16 residues. The V segment lost 0 bases and the J segment 6 bases; nucleotides outside the gene matches: 6. Germline CDR1 SGDLS, CDR2 YYNGEE. This CDR3 is CASSVVGTGKDEKLFF. The CDR3 nucleotides are TGTGCCAGCAGCGTAGTAGGGACAGGGAAAGATGAAAAACTGTTTTTT.

The gene calls are TRBV25-1 and TRBJ2-3; possibly TRBD2 for D (7 bases). Trimming removed 1 base at V and 2 bases at J, with 16 bases between. Per the germline V gene, CDR1 is MGHDK and CDR2 is SYGVNS. CDR3 length: 17 amino acids. In nucleotides, the CDR3 is TGTGCCAGCAGTGAATTTGGGGGGGCGGAGATCACAGATACGCAGTATTTT. Translating it yields CASSEFGGAEITDTQYF.

V usage is TRBV6-5 and J usage is TRBJ1-1; D is possibly TRBD1 (5 bases). CDR3 length equals 15 residues. V was cut by 5 bases and J by 7 bases, with 20 bases left in between. Per germline, CDR1 MNHEY and CDR2 SVGAGI. The CDR3 nucleotides are TGTGCCAGCAGTGCTCTCTCTGGGAAAAGGGGTGAAGCTTTCTTT. This gives the protein CASSALSGKRGEAFF.

A word on this clone: Relative to the germline gene, one junction end is altered; a read error may explain this. The CDR3 bases are TGCGGGGCCCATCGTACCTACTCCTGGAATGAGCAGTTCTTC. Translation: CGAHRTYSWNEQFF. V gene TRBV28 combines with J gene TRBJ2-1; D may correspond to TRBD1 or TRBD2 (5 bases each). The length of the CDR3 is 14 residues. From germline, CDR1 is MDHEN and CDR2 SYDVKM.

V is TRBV19 and J is TRBJ2-2; perhaps TRBD2 as D (6 bases). The germline gives CDR1 LNHDA, CDR2 SQIVND (reference sequence). V gave up 8 bases and J gave up 0 bases, with 13 bases separating them. This CDR3 has 15 residues. CDR3 in amino acids: CASEWGDANTGELFF. The CDR3 DNA is TGTGCCAGTGAGTGGGGGGACGCGAACACCGGGGAGCTGTTTTTT.

This chain joins TRBV11-2 and TRBJ1-4, with 7 bases fitting TRBD1. Per the germline V gene, CDR1 is SGHAT and CDR2 is FQNNGV. V gave up 5 bases and J gave up 3 bases; unmatched junction bases: 6. This CDR3 region has 15 residues. DNA for the CDR3: TGTGCCAGCAGCCGACCGGGACAGCCTAATGAAAAACTGTTTTTT. Protein product: CASSRPGQPNEKLFF.

This clone appeared a single time. The V call is TRBV6-5, the J call TRBJ1-4; the D is unclear. Trimming removed 8 bases at V and 5 bases at J, with 18 bases between. The CDR3 sequence is 15 residues long. Germline loops: CDR1 MNHEY, CDR2 SVGAGI. The CDR3 region has the DNA TGTGCCAGCCAAGGTCGCCTGAGAGAGAATGAAAAACTGTTTTTT. Its protein is CASQGRLRENEKLFF.

The chain recombines TRBV7-2 with TRBJ2-2; 8 bases match TRBD1. CDR3 length equals 14 residues. V lost 3 bases to trimming and J lost 5 bases; unmatched junction nucleotides: 2. Germline CDR1 is SGHTA and CDR2 is FQGNSA. The CDR3 is CASSFNRGTGELFF. Here the CDR3 DNA reads TGTGCCAGCAGCTTTAACAGGGGGACCGGGGAGCTGTTTTTT.

The rearrangement links TRBV6-5 to TRBJ1-6; TRBD1 matches 9 bases. Losses at the gene ends were 5 bases for V and 7 bases for J; bases not matched to a gene: 6. This CDR3 spans 15 amino acids. Germline CDR1 and CDR2: MNHEY and SVGAGI. The CDR3 DNA sequence: TGTGCCAGCAGTCTCGGGACAGGGAGGAATTCACCCCTCCACTTT. Translating gives CASSLGTGRNSPLHF.

J is TRBJ1-1 and V is TRBV9; the D gene is possibly TRBD1 (6 bases). Trimming removed 0 bases at V and 0 bases at J, with 15 bases between. The CDR3 totals 17 residues. The germline V gene has CDR1 SGDLS and CDR2 YYNGEE. The CDR3 is CASSVATGAPMNTEAFF. The DNA for the CDR3 is TGTGCCAGCAGCGTAGCTACGGGGGCACCAATGAACACTGAAGCTTTCTTT.

V is TRBV5-1 and J is TRBJ1-2; D unresolved. The CDR3 runs to 14 residues. The germline V and J ends were trimmed by 2 bases and 8 bases, with 16 bases remaining between them. Germline V CDR1 and CDR2: SGHRS, YFSETQ. The CDR3 DNA reads TGCGCCAGCAGCTTATTTTGGGCGGATTGGGGCTACACCTTC. Its protein product is CASSLFWADWGYTF.

The chain has TRBV6-5 and TRBJ1-1; D is ambiguous. V was trimmed by 2 bases and J by 1 base, leaving 5 bases between them. There are 13 residues in the CDR3. CDR1 is MNHEY and CDR2 is SVGAGI in the germline V gene. The CDR3 bases are TGTGCCAGCAGTTACCCGCAGAACACTGAAGCTTTCTTT. Its protein product is CASSYPQNTEAFF.